Shown below are 7 T cell receptor beta chains from a single sample sequenced in a study of T cell responses to AZD1222 COVID-19 vaccine. Using immunoSEQ multiplex PCR, the repertoire was profiled, and TCRdb retains in-frame clones only, with some absent. The table includes 130,000 to 150,000 clones, approximately 94% detected once. Sequenced material: peripheral blood, taken on day 0 of AZD1222 vaccination. All receptors derive from an adult in good health.

The chain joins TRBV7-9 to TRBJ1-3; TRBD1 aligns across 9 bases. Germline V gene sequence: CDR1 SEHNR, CDR2 FQNEAQ (reference sequence). V shed 4 bases, J shed 1 base, and the junction held 2 bases outside the gene matches. This CDR3 spans 15 amino acids. The DNA of the CDR3 is TGTGCCAGCAGCTCCGGGACAGGGTCTGGAAACACCATATATTTT. Its translation is CASSSGTGSGNTIYF.

CDR3 DNA sequence: TGCGCCAGCAGCCCTGGAGAGGGAGCAGAGATGATACAGCCCCAGCATTTT. It yields the protein CASSPGEGAEMIQPQHF. The chain employs TRBV5-1 and TRBJ1-5; no clear D. Per the germline V gene, CDR1 is SGHRS and CDR2 is YFSETQ. The CDR3 loop spans 17 amino acids. Deletions cut 4 bases from V and 7 bases from J, with 24 bases between.

This clone was counted a single time. This sequence joins TRBV5-6 and TRBJ1-1; D gene unclear. Germline CDR1 SGHDT, CDR2 YYEEEE. V lost 2 bases to trimming and J lost 1 base, with 12 bases between them. CDR3 length: 15 residues. CDR3 bases: TGTGCCAGCAGCTTAGGAGGTGTCGGGAACACTGAAGCTTTCTTT. Its translation: CASSLGGVGNTEAFF.

This chain connects TRBV12-5 to TRBJ1-1; D is unclear. CDR1 and CDR2 (germline): LGHNT, FRNRAP. Between the trimmed V and J ends, which lost 3 bases and 2 bases, there was a span of 7 bases. The length of the CDR3 is 13 residues. CDR3 sequence reads: CASGFKGNTEAFF. The CDR3 coding sequence is TGTGCTAGTGGTTTCAAGGGCAACACTGAAGCTTTCTTT.

The chain employs TRBV18 and TRBJ2-2; D remains unclear. CDR1 is KGHSH, CDR2 LQKENI, per germline. The CDR3 has 14 amino acids. Deletions cut 3 bases from V and 5 bases from J, with 10 bases between. This CDR3 reads CASSPGDGTGELFF. Written as DNA, the CDR3 is TGTGCCAGCTCACCGGGTGATGGAACCGGGGAGCTGTTTTTT.

The gene calls are TRBV7-6 and TRBJ2-7, with D possibly being TRBD1 (5 bases). V was shortened by 5 bases and J by 4 bases, with 27 bases between the two germline ends. The CDR3 contains 18 residues. Per germline, CDR1 SGHVS and CDR2 FNYEAQ. CDR3: CASSHRAEGALPKYEQYF. CDR3 bases: TGTGCCAGCAGCCATCGGGCGGAAGGGGCGCTTCCCAAGTACGAGCAGTACTTC.

The V gene is TRBV30, the J gene TRBJ2-3, with 14 bases aligning to TRBD2. Germline V lookup: CDR1 GTSNPN, CDR2 SVGIG (reference sequence). V dropped 3 bases and J dropped 10; count of bases not matched to a gene: 6. This CDR3 has 14 amino acids. The CDR3 loop is CAWRTSGRGGAQYF. The CDR3 DNA reads TGTGCCTGGAGGACTAGCGGGAGGGGGGGAGCGCAGTATTTT.